The rows below give T cell receptor beta chains drawn from one sample of a study of molecular identifiers for immune sequencing clone quantification. TCRdb used MiXCR to reprocess the PCR reads, holding one entry per CDR3 protein. The sample lists some 650,000 distinct CDR3 sequences; about 20% were seen once. Sequencing was done on a sample of naive CD8+ T cells from blood, with Jurkat cell RNA spiked in. Receptor source: a human donor in good health. Some libraries in this study had Jurkat cell RNA spiked in. CDR3s include the opening cysteine and the closing phenylalanine or tryptophan. D genes are given only for firm matches. Size is stated for part of the rows, as once, few or many counts, or as a class when the clone is expanded.

-	TRBJ1-1	many	TRBV4-1	CASSQEGYTEAFF	TGCGCCAGCAGCCAAGAGGGGTACACTGAAGCTTTCTTT
TRBD2	TRBJ2-2	once	TRBV20-1	CSAREPTGGSFGELFF	TGCAGTGCTAGAGAACCGACGGGGGGGTCTTTCGGGGAGCTGTTTTTT
-	TRBJ2-7	-	TRBV7-9	CASSLSGLEQYF	TGTGCCAGCAGCTTATCCGGCCTGGAGCAGTACTTC
TRBD2	TRBJ2-2	many	TRBV29-1	CSVVVAGLPPGGELFF	TGCAGCGTTGTAGTAGCGGGTCTTCCCCCCGGCGGGGAGCTGTTTTTT
TRBD2	TRBJ2-1	many	TRBV30	CAWSGPSGYNEQFF	TGTGCCTGGAGTGGGCCTAGCGGATACAATGAGCAGTTCTTC
-	TRBJ2-2	few	TRBV7-2	CASSPSTANTGELFF	TGTGCCAGCAGCCCCTCGACAGCGAACACCGGGGAGCTGTTTTTT
TRBD1	TRBJ1-1	few	TRBV5-6	CASSLDRGQRNTEAFF	TGTGCCAGCAGCCTGGACAGGGGGCAACGGAACACTGAAGCTTTCTTT
-	TRBJ1-5	few	TRBV12-3/TRBV12-4	CASTESHEGGNQPQHF	TGTGCCAGCACCGAATCTCACGAGGGAGGCAATCAGCCCCAGCATTTT
-	TRBJ2-3	-	TRBV5-3	CARRKRPPSSTDTQYF	TGTGCCAGAAGAAAACGACCCCCCTCTAGCACAGATACGCAGTATTTT
TRBD2	TRBJ2-1	many	TRBV6-5	CASSSSGRADNEQFF	TGTGCCAGCAGCAGTAGCGGGAGGGCCGATAATGAGCAGTTCTTC
-	TRBJ1-3	-	TRBV6-5	CASSYSSFVYSGNTIYF	TGTGCCAGCAGTTACTCGAGTTTCGTCTACTCTGGAAACACCATATATTTT
TRBD2	TRBJ2-7	once	TRBV28	CASMKAGGGYEQYF	TGTGCCAGCATGAAAGCGGGGGGTGGGTACGAGCAGTACTTC
-	TRBJ1-1	-	TRBV9	CASSVDQLNTEAFF	TGTGCCAGCAGCGTAGATCAGCTGAACACTGAAGCTTTCTTT
TRBD1	TRBJ2-2	many	TRBV19	CASRTDRGRTGELFF	TGTGCCAGTAGGACGGACAGGGGGCGGACCGGGGAGCTGTTTTTT
TRBD2	TRBJ2-7	-	TRBV7-9	CASSFPRLAVYEQYF	TGTGCCAGCAGCTTCCCACGACTAGCGGTCTACGAGCAGTACTTC
TRBD2	TRBJ2-3	-	TRBV27	CASSPTSGIGGTQYF	TGTGCCAGCAGCCCCACTAGCGGGATAGGAGGTACGCAGTATTTT
-	TRBJ2-7	many	TRBV7-9	CASSQRGSEQYF	TGTGCCAGCAGCCAACGAGGCAGCGAGCAGTACTTC
-	TRBJ2-7	-	TRBV30	CAWSPDSSDEQYF	TGTGCCTGGAGTCCCGACAGTTCCGACGAGCAGTACTTC
-	TRBJ2-7	few	TRBV19	CASSIGGDGTYEQYF	TGTGCCAGTAGTATAGGTGGGGACGGAACCTACGAGCAGTACTTC
-	TRBJ2-1	many	TRBV24-1	CATSPGLMINEQFF	TGTGCCACCAGCCCGGGACTCATGATAAATGAGCAGTTCTTC
-	TRBJ2-1	many	TRBV6-2/TRBV6-3	CASSYVRNNEQFF	TGTGCCAGCAGTTATGTCAGGAACAATGAGCAGTTCTTC
TRBD2	TRBJ2-7	few	TRBV7-2	CAGSLASSGSTYEQYF	TGTGCCGGCAGCTTAGCTTCTAGCGGGTCAACCTACGAGCAGTACTTC